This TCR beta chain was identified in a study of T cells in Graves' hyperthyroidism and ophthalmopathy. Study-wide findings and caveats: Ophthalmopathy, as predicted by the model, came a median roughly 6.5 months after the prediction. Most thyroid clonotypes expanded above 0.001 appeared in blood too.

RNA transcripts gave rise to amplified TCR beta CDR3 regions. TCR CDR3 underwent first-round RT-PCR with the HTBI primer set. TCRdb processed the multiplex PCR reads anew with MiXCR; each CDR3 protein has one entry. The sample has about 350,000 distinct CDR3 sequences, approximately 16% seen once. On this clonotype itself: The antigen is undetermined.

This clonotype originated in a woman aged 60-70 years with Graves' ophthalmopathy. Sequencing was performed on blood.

The CDR3 DNA reads TGTGCCAGCAGCTTCGGGACGGGCTATGGCTACACCTTC. This translates into CASSFGTGYGYTF. The chain has TRBV7-9 and TRBJ1-2; possible D gene TRBD1, 5 bases. This CDR3 has 13 residues. Deletions cut 3 bases from V and 4 bases from J, with 9 bases between. Germline-derived CDR1 and CDR2 are SEHNR and FQNEAQ (reference sequence).